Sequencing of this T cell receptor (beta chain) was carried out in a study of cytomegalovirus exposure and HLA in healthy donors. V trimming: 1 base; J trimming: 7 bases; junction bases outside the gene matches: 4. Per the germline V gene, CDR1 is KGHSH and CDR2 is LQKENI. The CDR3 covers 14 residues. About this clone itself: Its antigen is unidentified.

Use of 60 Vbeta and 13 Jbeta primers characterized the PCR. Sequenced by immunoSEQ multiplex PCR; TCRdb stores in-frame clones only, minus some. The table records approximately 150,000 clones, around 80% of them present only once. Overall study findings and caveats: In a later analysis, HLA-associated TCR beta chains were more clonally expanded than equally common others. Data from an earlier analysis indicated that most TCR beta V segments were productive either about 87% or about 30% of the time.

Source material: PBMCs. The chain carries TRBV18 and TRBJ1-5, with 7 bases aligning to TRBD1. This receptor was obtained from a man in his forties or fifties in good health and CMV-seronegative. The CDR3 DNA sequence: TGTGCCAGCTCACCACGGCAGGGGGACCAGCCCCAGCATTTT. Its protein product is CASSPRQGDQPQHF.